The T cell receptor beta chain described here comes from a study of cytomegalovirus exposure and HLA in healthy donors. This clone was found a few times. Its antigen is still unknown. Researchers ran the PCR with 60 Vbeta and 13 Jbeta primers. Only in-frame clones appear in the TCRdb table, and some are missing; sequencing was by immunoSEQ multiplex PCR. The data show 150,000 or so clones, roughly 80% seen once. Study-level points and caveats: A few CMV-associated chains proved CMV antigen-specific in vitro.

Trimming cost V 5 bases and J 4 bases, with 17 bases left between them. In germline, CDR1 is MNHNS, CDR2 SASEGT. CDR3 length: 15 residues. The receptor's source is a middle-aged woman in good health and CMV-seropositive. This rearrangement joins TRBV6-1 to TRBJ1-1; D is uncertain. Sequences were obtained from PBMCs. As DNA, the CDR3 is TGTGCCAGCAGTCCCAATCTCGGGGTCCGCACTGAAGCTTTCTTT. It specifies CASSPNLGVRTEAFF.